Each of the 20 T cell receptor beta chains below was sequenced from the same sample in a study of T cells in localized non-small cell lung cancer. This table comes from immunoSEQ multiplex PCR, and its TCRdb copy is limited to in-frame clones, with some not included. Altogether tens of thousands of clones are present, 80% to 90% being singletons, with the ten largest covering roughly 22%. The source was PBMCs, collected before any cancer treatment. These receptor sequences come from a man aged 35-75 years with stage II squamous cell lung carcinoma.

J is TRBJ1-6 and V is TRBV10-3, with D possibly being TRBD1 (6 bases). The CDR3 is made up of 13 amino acids. The germline V and J ends were trimmed by 6 bases and 8 bases, with 11 bases remaining between them. From germline, CDR1 is ENHRY and CDR2 SYGVKD. The CDR3 here is CAISSQGDSPLHF. The CDR3 region has the DNA TGTGCCATCAGCTCACAGGGTGATTCACCCCTCCACTTT.

V is TRBV9 and J is TRBJ2-1; the D gene is possibly TRBD2 (7 bases). Deletions cut 0 bases from V and 3 bases from J, with 13 bases between. The CDR3 runs 16 residues. In germline, CDR1 is SGDLS, CDR2 YYNGEE. CDR3 sequence (DNA): TGTGCCAGCAGCGTAGGCGTGGGAGGGGGCTACAATGAGCAGTTCTTC. Protein: CASSVGVGGGYNEQFF. Filled out from reference TRBV9 and TRBJ2-1, the complete variable domain reads DSGVTQTPKHLITATGQRVTLRCSPRSGDLSVYWYQQSLDQGLQFLIQYYNGEERAKGNILERFSAQQFPDLHSELNLSSLELGDSALYFCASSVGVGGGYNEQFFGPGTRLTVL.

This chain joins TRBV10-2 and TRBJ2-7; D is unclear. Trimming removed 7 bases from V and 3 bases from J, with 7 bases in between. CDR1 WSHSY and CDR2 SAAADI come from the germline V gene. The CDR3 consists of 11 residues. The CDR3 reads CASTDLYEQYF. The DNA of the CDR3 is TGCGCCAGCACGGACCTCTACGAGCAGTACTTC.

This clone has a handful of counts. The J gene is TRBJ2-7, the V gene TRBV27; 14 bases are a match to TRBD2. The J segment lost 7 bases and the V segment lost 5 bases, leaving 4 bases of the junction unmatched. Germline CDR1 reads MNHEY; CDR2 reads SMNVEV (reference sequence). The CDR3 runs to 14 residues. This CDR3 is CASSPGLAGVEQYF. The CDR3 DNA reads as TGTGCCAGCAGTCCGGGACTAGCGGGAGTGGAGCAGTACTTC.

The chain couples TRBV5-1 to TRBJ1-3; TRBD1 is a possible D gene (5 bases). CDR1 SGHRS and CDR2 YFSETQ come from the germline V gene. This CDR3 has 14 residues. The germline V and J ends were trimmed by 4 bases and 7 bases, with 15 bases remaining between them. The CDR3 loop reads CASSTQGPDNTIYF. The CDR3 coding sequence is TGCGCCAGCAGCACCCAGGGACCGGACAACACCATATATTTT.

The V gene is TRBV30, the J gene TRBJ2-1, with D possibly matching TRBD2 (6 bases). Germline CDR1 reads GTSNPN; CDR2 reads SVGIG (reference sequence). Trimming shortened V by 0 bases and J by 5 bases, and 8 bases separated the two germline ends. This CDR3 comprises 13 residues. The CDR3 sequence: CAWSVGGNNEQFF. CDR3 sequence (DNA): TGTGCCTGGAGTGTAGGAGGGAACAATGAGCAGTTCTTC.

The chain uses TRBV7-9 and TRBJ1-6, with D tentatively TRBD1 (6 bases). Trimming removed 5 bases from V and 10 bases from J, with 12 bases in between. Germline assignment: CDR1 SEHNR and CDR2 FQNEAQ (reference sequence). The CDR3 spans 13 residues. The CDR3 loop reads CASSPARGSPLHF. The CDR3, as DNA: TGTGCCAGCAGCCCGGCCAGGGGATCACCCCTCCACTTT.

The CDR3 bases are TGCGCCAGCAGCTTGGGCCTAGCGGAAAGCCAAGAGACCCAGTACTTC. Amino acids: CASSLGLAESQETQYF. The V call is TRBV5-1, the J call TRBJ2-5, with 7 bases identical to TRBD2. The V gene end was trimmed by 0 bases and the J gene end by 1 base; junction bases not matched to a gene: 6. Germline V gives CDR1 SGHRS, CDR2 YFSETQ. The CDR3 is 16 amino acids. Filled out from reference TRBV5-1 and TRBJ2-5, the complete variable domain reads KAGVTQTPRYLIKTRGQQVTLSCSPISGHRSVSWYQQTPGQGLQFLFEYFSETQRNKGNFPGRFSGRQFSNSRSEMNVSTLELGDSALYLCASSLGLAESQETQYFGPGTRLLVL.

This chain joins TRBV2 and TRBJ1-2; 8 bases are shared with TRBD1. The CDR3 consists of 13 residues. Germline V gene data show CDR1 as SNHLY and CDR2 as FYNNEI. V dropped 7 bases and J dropped 4; count of bases not matched to a gene: 5. The DNA for the CDR3 is TGTGCCAGCATCAAGGACAGGGTCTATGGCTACACCTTC. Protein: CASIKDRVYGYTF.

The chain combines TRBV7-6 with TRBJ2-7; weak D call: TRBD2 (6 bases). The CDR3 is made up of 14 amino acids. Germline V lookup: CDR1 SGHVS, CDR2 FNYEAQ. V was pared by 2 bases and J by 6 bases, with 14 bases between. For the CDR3, the DNA is TGTGCCAGCAGCTTAAGAGTGTCGGGGGTCGAGCAGTACTTC. Its translation: CASSLRVSGVEQYF.

This clone was seen only once. The chain uses TRBV6-6 and TRBJ2-7, with TRBD2 matching 10 bases. CDR1 and CDR2 from the germline V gene are MNHNY and SVGAGI (reference sequence). This CDR3 has 13 residues. V was pared by 7 bases and J by 3 bases, with 3 bases of the junction left unmatched. This CDR3 reads CASTRTSGYEQYF. Here the CDR3 DNA reads TGTGCCAGCACCAGGACTAGCGGCTACGAGCAGTACTTC.

The genes are TRBV6-6 and TRBJ1-2; 7 bases are a match to TRBD1. Trimming removed 7 bases from V and 4 bases from J; junction bases left unmatched: 12. CDR3 length: 15 residues. The V gene's germline CDR1 is MNHNY and CDR2 SVGAGI (reference sequence). The CDR3 DNA sequence: TGTGCCAGCACCTTCACAGGGGCTTCGGGCTATGGCTACACCTTC. This gives the protein CASTFTGASGYGYTF.

This clone is categorized as large. The chain uses TRBV30 and TRBJ1-1; D is undetermined. The CDR3 runs 12 residues. CDR1 is GTSNPN and CDR2 is SVGIG in the germline V gene (reference sequence). The ends were cut back, 0 bases at V and 7 bases at J, with 9 bases in the middle. The CDR3 loop is CAWSVGSLEAFF. DNA for the CDR3: TGTGCCTGGAGTGTAGGTTCTCTTGAAGCTTTCTTT.

This clone was seen only a few times. This sequence joins TRBV2 and TRBJ1-5; 7 bases align to TRBD1. The CDR3 spans 15 residues. After removal of 7 bases from V and 4 bases from J, the junction contained 10 bases not matched to a gene. Germline values: CDR1 SNHLY, CDR2 FYNNEI. CDR3: CASTREGQSNQPQHF. The CDR3, as DNA: TGTGCCAGCACCCGGGAGGGACAGTCTAATCAGCCCCAGCATTTT.

This clone turned up a few times. V gene TRBV11-3 combines with J gene TRBJ1-2; perhaps TRBD1 as D (6 bases). This CDR3 comprises 12 residues. Trimming stripped 0 bases from V and 13 bases from J, with 12 bases between. Germline-derived CDR1 and CDR2 are SGHNT and YENEEA. This chain's CDR3 is CASSLDDRIFTF. The CDR3 region has the DNA TGTGCCAGCAGCTTAGATGACAGGATCTTCACCTTC.

This clone was seen once. The V gene is TRBV9, the J gene TRBJ2-3, with TRBD1 matching 9 bases. The V and J ends lost 3 bases and 3 bases, in that order; junction bases with no gene match: 2. The CDR3 has 14 amino acids. Germline V lookup: CDR1 SGDLS, CDR2 YYNGEE. CDR3 DNA: TGTGCCAGCAGCGGGGACAGGGTAACAGATACGCAGTATTTT. Its translation is CASSGDRVTDTQYF.

V is TRBV27 and J is TRBJ1-2; D remains unclear. Trimming took off 2 bases at V and 2 bases at J, with 6 bases between the two ends. The germline V gene has CDR1 MNHEY and CDR2 SMNVEV (reference sequence). CDR3 length equals 13 residues. The CDR3 spells CASSLGQNYGYTF. The CDR3, as DNA: TGTGCCAGCAGTTTAGGGCAAAACTATGGCTACACCTTC.

The chain has TRBV6-5 and TRBJ1-4; TRBD1 matches 7 bases. The germline V gene has CDR1 MNHEY and CDR2 SVGAGI. The V segment lost 1 base and the J segment 7 bases; nucleotides outside the gene matches: 6. The length of the CDR3 is 15 residues. The CDR3 region is CASSYFRGRGEKLFF. The CDR3 DNA reads TGTGCCAGCAGTTACTTTAGGGGGCGCGGTGAAAAACTGTTTTTT.

The V gene is TRBV5-6, the J gene TRBJ2-1; TRBD2 matches 8 bases. CDR3 size: 16 residues. CDR1 is SGHDT, CDR2 YYEEEE, per germline. V was clipped by 2 bases and J by 7 bases; unmatched bases: 11. CDR3 sequence reads: CASSFFTSGEGNEQFF. The CDR3 DNA reads TGTGCCAGCAGCTTCTTTACTAGCGGAGAGGGTAATGAGCAGTTCTTC.

CDR3 protein: CASSLAGGNTIYF. The CDR3 DNA sequence: TGCGCCAGCAGCTTGGCAGGGGGAAACACCATATATTTT. The chain couples TRBV5-1 to TRBJ1-3, with D tentatively TRBD1 (5 bases). V lost 0 bases and J lost 4, with 5 bases in between. CDR3 size: 13 residues. CDR1 is SGHRS and CDR2 is YFSETQ in the germline V gene.